Included here is one TCR beta chain sequence, with context. Its antigen is unidentified. The data originate from a study of T cells expressing NK-cell markers. The germline V gene has CDR1 LGHNA and CDR2 YSLEER. This CDR3 has 15 amino acids. Using the 5' RACE reads, TCRdb records one entry per CDR3 protein without DNA. Its table records 550,000 to 600,000 distinct CDR3 sequences. Findings and caveats of the study: The CD3+CD56-NKG2C+ fraction of several donors was likewise dominated by these clonotypes. Roughly 6 of the donors carried dominant NKG2C+ clonotypes that took up roughly 1.0-8% of their CD8+ T cells.

The source is a man younger than 35 in good health. The chain couples TRBV4-3 to TRBJ2-7; the TRBD2 assignment by TCRdb is unverifiable without DNA. Sequenced sample: blood T cells: a sorted CD56 or NKG2C T cell subset, CD4+ or CD8+ T cells, or bulk PBMC T cells (not recorded which). The CDR3 here is CASSPGLAGMGEQYF.